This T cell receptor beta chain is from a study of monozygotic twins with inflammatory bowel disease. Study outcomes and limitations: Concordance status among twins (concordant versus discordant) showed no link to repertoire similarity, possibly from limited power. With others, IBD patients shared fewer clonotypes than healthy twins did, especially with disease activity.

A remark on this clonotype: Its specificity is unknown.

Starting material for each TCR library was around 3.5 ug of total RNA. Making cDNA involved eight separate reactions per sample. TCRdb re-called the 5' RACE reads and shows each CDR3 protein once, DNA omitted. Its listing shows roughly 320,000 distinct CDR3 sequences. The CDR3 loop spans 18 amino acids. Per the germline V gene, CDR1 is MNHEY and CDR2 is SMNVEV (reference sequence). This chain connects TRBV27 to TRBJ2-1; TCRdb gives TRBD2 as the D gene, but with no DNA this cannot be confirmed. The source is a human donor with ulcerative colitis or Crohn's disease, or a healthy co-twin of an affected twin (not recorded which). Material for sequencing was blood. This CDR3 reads CASSLIRTSGSSYNEQFF.